Detailed here is one T cell receptor (beta chain). Per germline, CDR1 LNHDA and CDR2 SQIVND (reference sequence). The J segment lost 8 bases and the V segment lost 6 bases, leaving 3 bases of the junction unmatched. The CDR3 is 11 amino acids. This entry comes from a study of blood T cell repertoires in COVID-19. Study as a whole: The cDNA or gDNA used as material had been derived from T cells, B-cell-depleted T cells, or PBMCs.

The repertoire was sequenced with immunoSEQ multiplex PCR; TCRdb's copy has only in-frame clones and lacks some. The sample yields 360,000 or so clones, roughly 87% seen once. The chain links TRBV19 to TRBJ1-2; TRBD1 agrees at 7 bases. This clonotype was sampled from a woman aged 55-70 years with COVID-19, enrolled during active disease. Input material: peripheral blood. DNA for the CDR3: TGTGCCAGTAGGACAGGGTTCGGCTACACCTTC. It is translated as CASRTGFGYTF.